These T cell receptor beta chains were read from a single sample in a study of T cells after posttransplantation cyclophosphamide. Only in-frame clones appear in the TCRdb table, and some are missing; sequencing was by immunoSEQ multiplex PCR. The sample includes about 5,400 clones, none of them occurring once. The sample was PBMCs, taken roughly 400 days after allogeneic stem cell transplant with posttransplant cyclophosphamide. Receptor source: a male patient between 60 and 69 years old who received an allogeneic stem cell transplant from a related donor, was CMV-positive, and had acute GVHD only. The graft donor may account for some of the T cells. The CDR3 runs from the conserved cysteine through the conserved F or W. Fields, in order: D gene, J gene, V gene, CDR3 protein. The D gene is left open where the match is weak.

D gene: .; J gene: TRBJ1-3; V gene: TRBV5-8; CDR3 protein: CASSVLGISGNTIYF
D gene: TRBD2; J gene: TRBJ2-1; V gene: TRBV27; CDR3 protein: CASGGGGLYNEQFF
D gene: .; J gene: TRBJ2-5; V gene: TRBV18; CDR3 protein: CASSPDRLYQETQYF
D gene: TRBD1; J gene: TRBJ1-2; V gene: TRBV4-2; CDR3 protein: CASSQDFSDRGHGYTF
D gene: TRBD2; J gene: TRBJ2-7; V gene: TRBV19; CDR3 protein: CASSSGGSSSYEQYF
D gene: .; J gene: TRBJ2-7; V gene: TRBV6-1; CDR3 protein: CASSEITGWGIDEQYF
D gene: TRBD2; J gene: TRBJ2-7; V gene: TRBV29-1; CDR3 protein: CSALSGTSYEQYF
D gene: .; J gene: TRBJ2-1; V gene: TRBV14; CDR3 protein: CASSPGTTPWGEQFF
D gene: .; J gene: TRBJ1-3; V gene: TRBV6-5; CDR3 protein: CASRQTFSSGNTIYF
D gene: .; J gene: TRBJ1-2; V gene: TRBV27; CDR3 protein: CASRETGGINYGYTF
D gene: .; J gene: TRBJ2-2; V gene: TRBV7-9; CDR3 protein: CASSYEGISTGELFF
D gene: .; J gene: TRBJ1-3; V gene: TRBV11-3; CDR3 protein: CASSPFSFSGNTIYF
D gene: TRBD1; J gene: TRBJ1-5; V gene: TRBV18; CDR3 protein: CASSPPGAGGQPQHF
D gene: .; J gene: TRBJ1-1; V gene: TRBV4-1; CDR3 protein: CASSQRAGAYVMNTEAFF
D gene: .; J gene: TRBJ1-2; V gene: TRBV11-2; CDR3 protein: CASSLDGGNNYGYTF
D gene: TRBD1; J gene: TRBJ2-3; V gene: TRBV5-8; CDR3 protein: CARGQGASTDTQYF
D gene: .; J gene: TRBJ2-2; V gene: TRBV5-4; CDR3 protein: CASSLGLTANQNTGGLFF
D gene: .; J gene: TRBJ2-1; V gene: TRBV7-2; CDR3 protein: CASSSRSYNEQFF
D gene: TRBD2; J gene: TRBJ2-7; V gene: TRBV5-5; CDR3 protein: CASSLRDSGGATMLYEQYF
D gene: .; J gene: TRBJ2-7; V gene: TRBV11-1; CDR3 protein: CASSLAGAGAARYEQYF
D gene: .; J gene: TRBJ2-5; V gene: TRBV7-8; CDR3 protein: CASSPPIRARETQYF
D gene: .; J gene: TRBJ1-4; V gene: TRBV19; CDR3 protein: CASSEATGEKLFF
D gene: .; J gene: TRBJ1-5; V gene: TRBV27; CDR3 protein: CASRPDPDSSNQPQHF
D gene: .; J gene: TRBJ1-2; V gene: TRBV10-3; CDR3 protein: CAISETGKGYGYTF
D gene: .; J gene: TRBJ2-7; V gene: TRBV6-5; CDR3 protein: CASSLQGSLYYEQYF
D gene: TRBD1; J gene: TRBJ1-6; V gene: TRBV7-2; CDR3 protein: CASSLGTAGSPLHF
D gene: TRBD1; J gene: TRBJ1-2; V gene: TRBV2; CDR3 protein: CASRTGGHGYTF
D gene: .; J gene: TRBJ2-3; V gene: TRBV7-3; CDR3 protein: CASSPLSGPTDTQYF
D gene: .; J gene: TRBJ2-1; V gene: TRBV7-2; CDR3 protein: CASSLAGGPFNEQFF
D gene: TRBD2; J gene: TRBJ2-4; V gene: TRBV7-3; CDR3 protein: CATEQGEGQNIQYF
D gene: .; J gene: TRBJ2-1; V gene: TRBV5-5; CDR3 protein: CASSFEGVVVNEQFF
D gene: .; J gene: TRBJ2-1; V gene: TRBV7-6; CDR3 protein: CASSLTGPYNEQFF
D gene: .; J gene: TRBJ2-3; V gene: TRBV20-1; CDR3 protein: CSASPRDTQYF
D gene: .; J gene: TRBJ2-7; V gene: TRBV5-1; CDR3 protein: CASAPTGSSYEQYF
D gene: .; J gene: TRBJ2-2; V gene: TRBV14; CDR3 protein: CASSQDLLAPGELFF
D gene: .; J gene: TRBJ1-5; V gene: TRBV6-1; CDR3 protein: CASGGAGMYNQPQHF
D gene: .; J gene: TRBJ1-5; V gene: TRBV7-9; CDR3 protein: CASSRLEGNQPQHF
D gene: TRBD1; J gene: TRBJ1-1; V gene: TRBV18; CDR3 protein: CASSPQGGGNTEAFF
D gene: TRBD2; J gene: TRBJ2-5; V gene: TRBV19; CDR3 protein: CASSIGTSGGEYQETQYF
D gene: .; J gene: TRBJ1-2; V gene: TRBV4-3; CDR3 protein: CASSQATAYGYTF
D gene: TRBD1; J gene: TRBJ2-3; V gene: TRBV18; CDR3 protein: CASSQTGGSDTQYF
D gene: .; J gene: TRBJ2-4; V gene: TRBV5-1; CDR3 protein: CASSLHGQNLAKNIQYF
D gene: TRBD2; J gene: TRBJ2-1; V gene: TRBV28; CDR3 protein: CASSLSPSGTISYNEQFF
D gene: .; J gene: TRBJ1-4; V gene: TRBV2; CDR3 protein: CASSATSRNEKLFF
D gene: .; J gene: TRBJ1-3; V gene: TRBV10-1; CDR3 protein: CASTGNSGNTIYF
D gene: TRBD1; J gene: TRBJ2-1; V gene: TRBV7-3; CDR3 protein: CASSTTGGSNNEQFF
D gene: TRBD1; J gene: TRBJ1-4; V gene: TRBV6-6; CDR3 protein: CAIQKRTGDEKLFF
D gene: .; J gene: TRBJ1-2; V gene: TRBV9; CDR3 protein: CASSVEELGYGYTF
D gene: TRBD2; J gene: TRBJ2-5; V gene: TRBV2; CDR3 protein: CASGGLAGETQYF
D gene: .; J gene: TRBJ1-5; V gene: TRBV28; CDR3 protein: CASSLPGPVNQPQHF
D gene: TRBD1; J gene: TRBJ2-5; V gene: TRBV5-1; CDR3 protein: CASSLGVTGTETQYF
D gene: TRBD1; J gene: TRBJ1-5; V gene: TRBV7-8; CDR3 protein: CASSHDRGSSGGNQPQHF
D gene: .; J gene: TRBJ1-1; V gene: TRBV7-9; CDR3 protein: CASSRVHQGSHGDTEAFF
D gene: TRBD1; J gene: TRBJ1-2; V gene: TRBV28; CDR3 protein: CASSLDRGIGYTF
D gene: .; J gene: .; V gene: TRBV9; CDR3 protein: CASSAREGVFYEQYF
D gene: .; J gene: TRBJ1-1; V gene: TRBV18; CDR3 protein: CASSRPEGLNTEAFF
D gene: .; J gene: TRBJ2-3; V gene: TRBV5-8; CDR3 protein: CASVFSWERRESDTQYF
D gene: .; J gene: TRBJ2-2; V gene: TRBV19; CDR3 protein: CASSILAITNTGELFF
D gene: .; J gene: TRBJ2-2; V gene: TRBV7-3; CDR3 protein: CASSAQLQAGELFF
D gene: .; J gene: TRBJ2-5; V gene: TRBV5-4; CDR3 protein: CASSLGKIRVGQETQYF